The source of this T cell receptor (beta chain) is a study of shared clonotypes between healthy human individuals. Study as a whole: Three plates each covered CD4 naive and memory; CD8 naive two, CD8 memory one. Study-level results: A limitation of the genetic and exposure-history diversity represented arose from few donors.

Naive CD8 cells lacked CD45RO and underwent positive selection for CCR7, leaving out terminally differentiated effector memory CD45RA+ cells. As for this clone: Its antigen is unidentified.

At a deep level, the assay was run. Sequencing was performed with immunoSEQ multiplex PCR; in TCRdb, only in-frame clones are kept and a portion is missing. The sample shows fewer than 700,000 clones, 85% to 95% of them seen only once. Deletions cut 0 bases from V and 3 bases from J, with 10 bases between. The CDR3 is 14 residues long. Germline values: CDR1 SGHNT, CDR2 YYREEE (reference sequence). This clonotype was obtained from a woman aged 30 to 39 in good health. What was sequenced was naive CD8+ T cells sorted from blood. V and J are TRBV5-4 and TRBJ2-7; D gene ambiguous. Written as DNA, the CDR3 is TGTGCCAGCAGCTTGGAGGGCTCCCTCTACGAGCAGTACTTC. This encodes CASSLEGSLYEQYF.